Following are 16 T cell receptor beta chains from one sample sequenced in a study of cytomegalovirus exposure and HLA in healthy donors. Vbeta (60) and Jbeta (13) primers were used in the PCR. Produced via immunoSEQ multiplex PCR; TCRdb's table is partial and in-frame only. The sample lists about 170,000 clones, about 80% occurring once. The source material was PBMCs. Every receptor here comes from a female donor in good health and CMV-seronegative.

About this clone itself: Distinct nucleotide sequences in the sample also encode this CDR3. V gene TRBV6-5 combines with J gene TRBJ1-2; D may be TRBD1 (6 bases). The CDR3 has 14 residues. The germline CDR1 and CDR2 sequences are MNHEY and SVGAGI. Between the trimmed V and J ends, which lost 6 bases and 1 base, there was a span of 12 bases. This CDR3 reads CASSPTGVNYGYTF. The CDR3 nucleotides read TGTGCCAGCAGCCCGACAGGCGTTAACTATGGCTACACCTTC.

The CDR3, as DNA: TGCGCCAGCAGCTTGGCAGGGCCAAATCAGCCCCAGCATTTT. Translated: CASSLAGPNQPQHF. V usage is TRBV5-1 and J usage is TRBJ1-5; maybe TRBD1 (5 bases). CDR3 length: 14 residues. The germline gives CDR1 SGHRS, CDR2 YFSETQ. Trimming shortened V by 0 bases and J by 4 bases, and 8 bases separated the two germline ends. The complete variable domain, with remaining parts taken from reference TRBV5-1 and TRBJ1-5, reads KAGVTQTPRYLIKTRGQQVTLSCSPISGHRSVSWYQQTPGQGLQFLFEYFSETQRNKGNFPGRFSGRQFSNSRSEMNVSTLELGDSALYLCASSLAGPNQPQHFGDGTRLSIL.

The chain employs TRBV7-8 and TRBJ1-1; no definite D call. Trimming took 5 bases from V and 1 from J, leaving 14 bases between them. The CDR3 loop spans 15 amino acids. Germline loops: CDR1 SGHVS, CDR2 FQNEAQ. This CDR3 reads CASSPLPQPNTEAFF. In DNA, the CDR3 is TGTGCCAGCAGCCCACTCCCACAGCCGAACACTGAAGCTTTCTTT.

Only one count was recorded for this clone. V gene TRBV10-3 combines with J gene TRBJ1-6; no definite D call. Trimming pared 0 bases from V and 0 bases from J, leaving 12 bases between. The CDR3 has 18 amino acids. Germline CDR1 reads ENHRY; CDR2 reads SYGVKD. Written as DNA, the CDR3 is TGTGCCATCAGTGAGTCGATTGAGGCAGCCTCCTATAATTCACCCCTCCACTTT. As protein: CAISESIEAASYNSPLHF.

CDR3 in DNA: TGTGCCAGCTCACCAGCGGGCAGGGGCCAAGAGACCCAGTACTTC. The encoded protein is CASSPAGRGQETQYF. The rearrangement joins TRBV18 to TRBJ2-5; a possible D gene is TRBD1 (6 bases). The CDR3 consists of 15 residues. Trimming left V 2 bases short and J 1 base short, with 11 bases between. Germline-derived CDR1 and CDR2 are KGHSH and LQKENI.

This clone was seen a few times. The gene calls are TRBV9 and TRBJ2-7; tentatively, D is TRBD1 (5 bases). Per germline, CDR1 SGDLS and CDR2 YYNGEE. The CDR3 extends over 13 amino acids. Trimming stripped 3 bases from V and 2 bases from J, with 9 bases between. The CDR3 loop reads CASSATATYEQYF. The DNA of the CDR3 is TGTGCCAGCAGCGCGACAGCAACCTACGAGCAGTACTTC. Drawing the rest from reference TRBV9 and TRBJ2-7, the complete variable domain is DSGVTQTPKHLITATGQRVTLRCSPRSGDLSVYWYQQSLDQGLQFLIQYYNGEERAKGNILERFSAQQFPDLHSELNLSSLELGDSALYFCASSATATYEQYFGPGTRLTVT.

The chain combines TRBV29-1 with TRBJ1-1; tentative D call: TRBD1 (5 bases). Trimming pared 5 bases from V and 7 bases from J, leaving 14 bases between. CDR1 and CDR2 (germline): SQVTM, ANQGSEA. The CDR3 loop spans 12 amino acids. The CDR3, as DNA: TGCAGCGTTCGGAGGGGAAGGAGTGAAGCTTTCTTT. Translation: CSVRRGRSEAFF.

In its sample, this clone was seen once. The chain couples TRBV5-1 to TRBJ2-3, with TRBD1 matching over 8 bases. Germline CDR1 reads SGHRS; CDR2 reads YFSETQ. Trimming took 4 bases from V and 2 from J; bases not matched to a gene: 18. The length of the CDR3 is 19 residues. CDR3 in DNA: TGCGCCAGCAGCATAGGACAGGGTTGGCCGGGACTTAACACAGATACGCAGTATTTT. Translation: CASSIGQGWPGLNTDTQYF.

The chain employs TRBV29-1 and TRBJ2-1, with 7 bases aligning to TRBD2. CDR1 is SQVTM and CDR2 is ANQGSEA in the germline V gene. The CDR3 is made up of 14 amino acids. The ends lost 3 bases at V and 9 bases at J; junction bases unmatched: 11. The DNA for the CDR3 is TGCAGCGTTGACTCCCCCGGCGGGGAGGGTGAGCAGTTCTTC. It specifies CSVDSPGGEGEQFF.

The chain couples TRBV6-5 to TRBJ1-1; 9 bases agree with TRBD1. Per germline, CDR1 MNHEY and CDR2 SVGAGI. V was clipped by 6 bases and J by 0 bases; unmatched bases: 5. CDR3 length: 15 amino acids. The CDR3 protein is CASRGTGRMNTEAFF. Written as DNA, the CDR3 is TGTGCCAGCAGAGGGACAGGGAGGATGAACACTGAAGCTTTCTTT.

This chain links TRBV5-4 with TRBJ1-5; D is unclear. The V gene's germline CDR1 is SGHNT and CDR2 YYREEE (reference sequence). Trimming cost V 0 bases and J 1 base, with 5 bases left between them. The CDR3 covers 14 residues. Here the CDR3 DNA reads TGTGCCAGCAGCTTGGGAGGAAGCAATCAGCCCCAGCATTTT. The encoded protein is CASSLGGSNQPQHF.

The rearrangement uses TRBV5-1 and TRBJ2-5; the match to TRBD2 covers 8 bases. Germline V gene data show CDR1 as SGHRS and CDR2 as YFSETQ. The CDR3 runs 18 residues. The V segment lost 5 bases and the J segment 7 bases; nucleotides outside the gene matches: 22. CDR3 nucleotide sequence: TGCGCCAGCAGACCGACTCTTTCCGGGACTAGTGGCCTCGGGACCCAGTACTTC. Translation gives CASRPTLSGTSGLGTQYF.

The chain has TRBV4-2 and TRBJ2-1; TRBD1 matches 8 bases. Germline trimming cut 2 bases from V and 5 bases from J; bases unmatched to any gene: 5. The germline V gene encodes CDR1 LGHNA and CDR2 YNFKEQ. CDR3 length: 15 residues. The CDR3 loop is CASSQPRGLNNEQFF. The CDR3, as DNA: TGTGCCAGCAGCCAACCCAGGGGGCTAAACAATGAGCAGTTCTTC.

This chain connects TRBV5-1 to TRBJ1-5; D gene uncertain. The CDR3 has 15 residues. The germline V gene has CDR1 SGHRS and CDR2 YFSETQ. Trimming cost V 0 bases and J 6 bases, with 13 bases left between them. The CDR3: CASSLEGNRGQPQHF. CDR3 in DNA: TGCGCCAGCAGCTTGGAGGGTAATCGGGGTCAGCCCCAGCATTTT. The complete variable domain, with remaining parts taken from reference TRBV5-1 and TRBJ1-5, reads KAGVTQTPRYLIKTRGQQVTLSCSPISGHRSVSWYQQTPGQGLQFLFEYFSETQRNKGNFPGRFSGRQFSNSRSEMNVSTLELGDSALYLCASSLEGNRGQPQHFGDGTRLSIL.

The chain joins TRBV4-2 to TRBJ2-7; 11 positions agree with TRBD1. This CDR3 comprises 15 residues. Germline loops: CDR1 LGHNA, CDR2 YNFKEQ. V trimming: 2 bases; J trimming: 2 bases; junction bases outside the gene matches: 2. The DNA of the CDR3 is TGTGCCAGCAGCCAACCGGGACAGGGGGCCTACGAGCAGTACTTC. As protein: CASSQPGQGAYEQYF.

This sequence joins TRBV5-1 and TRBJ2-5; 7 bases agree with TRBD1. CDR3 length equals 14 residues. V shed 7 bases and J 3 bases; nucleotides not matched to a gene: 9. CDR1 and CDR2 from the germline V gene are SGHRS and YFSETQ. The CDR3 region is CASRPGTDKETQYF. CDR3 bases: TGCGCCAGCCGACCCGGGACAGACAAAGAGACCCAGTACTTC.